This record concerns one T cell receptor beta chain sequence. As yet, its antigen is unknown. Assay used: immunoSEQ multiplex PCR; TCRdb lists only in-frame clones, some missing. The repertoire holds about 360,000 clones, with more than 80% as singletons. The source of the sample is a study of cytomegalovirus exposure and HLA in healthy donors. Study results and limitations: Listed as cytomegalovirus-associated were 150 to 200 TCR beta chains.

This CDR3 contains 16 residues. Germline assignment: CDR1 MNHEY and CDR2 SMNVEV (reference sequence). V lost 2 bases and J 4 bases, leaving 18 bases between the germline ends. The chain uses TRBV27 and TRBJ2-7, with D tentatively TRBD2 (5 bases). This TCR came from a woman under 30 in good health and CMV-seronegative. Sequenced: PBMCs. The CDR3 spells CASSLKQVDLLYEQYF. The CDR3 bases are TGTGCCAGCAGTTTAAAGCAGGTGGACTTACTTTACGAGCAGTACTTC.